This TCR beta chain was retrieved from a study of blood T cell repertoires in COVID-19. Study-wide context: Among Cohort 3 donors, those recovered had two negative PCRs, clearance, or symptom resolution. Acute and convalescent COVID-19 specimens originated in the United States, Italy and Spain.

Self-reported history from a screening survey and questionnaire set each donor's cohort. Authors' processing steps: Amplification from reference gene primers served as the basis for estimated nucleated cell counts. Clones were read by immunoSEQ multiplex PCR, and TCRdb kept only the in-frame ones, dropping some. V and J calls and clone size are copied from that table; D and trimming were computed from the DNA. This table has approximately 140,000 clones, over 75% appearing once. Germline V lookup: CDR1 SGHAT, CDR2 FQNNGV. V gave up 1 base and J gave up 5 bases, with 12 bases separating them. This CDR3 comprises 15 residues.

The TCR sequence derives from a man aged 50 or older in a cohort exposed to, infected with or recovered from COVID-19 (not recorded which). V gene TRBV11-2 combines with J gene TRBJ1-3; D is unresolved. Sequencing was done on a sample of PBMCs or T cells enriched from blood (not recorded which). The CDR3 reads CASSLGSASRNTIYF. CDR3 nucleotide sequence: TGTGCCAGCAGCTTAGGCAGCGCTTCTAGAAACACCATATATTTT.